This TCR beta chain was sequenced for a study of blood T cells in healthy people across ages. Alongside a J-beta primer mix, a sample-barcoded 5' primer served in a second PCR lasting about 7 to 11 cycles. MiXCR was run by TCRdb on the 5' RACE reads, yielding one entry per CDR3 protein. The data show over 700,000 distinct CDR3 sequences, with just under 25% seen just once and more than 7.5% held by the top ten. This CDR3 region has 17 residues. Germline V gene data show CDR1 as SGHAT and CDR2 as FQNNGV. Trimming took 0 bases from V and 2 from J, leaving 17 bases between them. Sample donors were healthy Caucasian individuals that came from Russia, aged roughly 6 to 95. The data were also submitted as part of a second study, on T cells of mothers and their children. That source notes: Related mother-child pairs showed slightly, non-significantly higher overlap than unrelated pairs.

The sample comprised blood. The chain recombines TRBV11-2 with TRBJ2-7; possible D gene TRBD2, 6 bases. The receptor was isolated from a boy between 10 and 17 years old in good health. This CDR3 reads CASSLDMLAGSTYEQYF. CDR3 nucleotide sequence: TGTGCCAGCAGCTTAGATATGCTCGCGGGGAGTACCTACGAGCAGTACTTC. The full variable domain, in which reference TRBV11-2 and TRBJ2-7 provide the parts outside the CDR3, is EAGVAQSPRYKIIEKRQSVAFWCNPISGHATLYWYQQILGQGPKLLIQFQNNGVVDDSQLPKDRFSAERLKGVDSTLKIQPAKLEDSAVYLCASSLDMLAGSTYEQYFGPGTRLTVT.